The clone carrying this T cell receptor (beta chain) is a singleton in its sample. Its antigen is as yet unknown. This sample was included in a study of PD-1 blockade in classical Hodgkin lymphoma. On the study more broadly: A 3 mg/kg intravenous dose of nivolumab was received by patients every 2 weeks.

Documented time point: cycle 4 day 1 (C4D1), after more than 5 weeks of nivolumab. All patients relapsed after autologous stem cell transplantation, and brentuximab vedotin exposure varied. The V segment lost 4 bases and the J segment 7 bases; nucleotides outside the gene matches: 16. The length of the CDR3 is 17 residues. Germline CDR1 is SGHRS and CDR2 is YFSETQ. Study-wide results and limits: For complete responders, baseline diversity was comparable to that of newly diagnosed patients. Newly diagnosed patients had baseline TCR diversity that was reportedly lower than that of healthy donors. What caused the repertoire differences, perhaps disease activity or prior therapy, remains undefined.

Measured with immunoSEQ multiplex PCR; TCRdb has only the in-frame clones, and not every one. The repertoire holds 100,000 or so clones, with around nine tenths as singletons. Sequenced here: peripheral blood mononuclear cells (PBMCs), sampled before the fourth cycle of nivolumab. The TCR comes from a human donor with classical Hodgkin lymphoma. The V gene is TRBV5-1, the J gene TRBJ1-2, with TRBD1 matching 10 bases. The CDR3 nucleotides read TGCGCCAGCAGCCGGACGACAGGGGGCGAGGGTATGGGTGGCTACACCTTC. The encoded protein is CASSRTTGGEGMGGYTF.